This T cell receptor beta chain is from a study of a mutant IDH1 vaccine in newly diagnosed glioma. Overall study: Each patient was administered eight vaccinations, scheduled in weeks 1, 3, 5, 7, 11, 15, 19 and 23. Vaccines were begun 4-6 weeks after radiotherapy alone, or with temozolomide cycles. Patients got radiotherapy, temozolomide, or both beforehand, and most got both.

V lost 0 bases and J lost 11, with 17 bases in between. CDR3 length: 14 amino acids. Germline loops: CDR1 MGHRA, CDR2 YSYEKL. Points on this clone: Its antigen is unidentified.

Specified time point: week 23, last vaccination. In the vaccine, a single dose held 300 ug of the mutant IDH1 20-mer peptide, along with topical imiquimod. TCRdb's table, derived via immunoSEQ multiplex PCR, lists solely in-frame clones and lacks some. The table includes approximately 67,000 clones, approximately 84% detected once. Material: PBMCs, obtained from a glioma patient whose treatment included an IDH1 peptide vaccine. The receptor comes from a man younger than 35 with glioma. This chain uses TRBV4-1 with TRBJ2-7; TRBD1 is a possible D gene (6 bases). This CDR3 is CASSQDLGDRLEYF. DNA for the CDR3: TGCGCCAGCAGCCAAGATCTGGGAGACAGGCTTGAGTACTTC.